Sequencing of this T cell receptor (beta chain) was carried out in a study of cytomegalovirus exposure and HLA in healthy donors. This clone was seen only a few times. What it binds is unknown. PCR involved 60 Vbeta and 13 Jbeta primers. TCRdb keeps only in-frame clones here, not all; method: immunoSEQ multiplex PCR. The data hold about 100,000 clones, with 65% to 80% observed a single time. Study findings and constraints: Listed as cytomegalovirus-associated were around 160 TCR beta chains. TCR beta sequences reportedly predicted most subjects' HLA-A and HLA-B alleles accurately. TRBV6-2, TRBV6-3 and other indistinguishable V segments were excluded.

V was cut by 5 bases and J by 2 bases, with 14 bases left in between. CDR1 and CDR2 (germline): LNHNV, YYDKDF (reference sequence). The CDR3 sequence is 15 residues long. Source material: PBMCs. The rearrangement links TRBV15 to TRBJ2-3; D perhaps matches TRBD1 (5 bases). This TCR came from a man between 45 and 60 years old in good health and CMV-seronegative. Here the CDR3 reads CATSVAGHPTDTQYF. Here the CDR3 DNA reads TGTGCCACCAGCGTCGCAGGGCACCCCACAGATACGCAGTATTTT.